This T cell receptor (beta chain) emerged from a study of blood T cell repertoires in COVID-19. The Seattle site enrolled patients during active infection and followed them longitudinally. Germline CDR1 LGHDT, CDR2 YNNKEL (reference sequence). V was clipped by 5 bases and J by 4 bases, with 12 bases between them. The CDR3 totals 13 residues. Produced via immunoSEQ multiplex PCR; TCRdb's table is partial and in-frame only. This repertoire shows 150,000 to 200,000 clones, 86% found once; its top ten account for approximately 11%. The chain links TRBV3-1 (or the pseudogene TRBV3-2) to TRBJ2-7, with D tentatively TRBD1 (6 bases). The sequencing sample was made of peripheral blood. The receptor was isolated from a woman aged 55-75 years with COVID-19, enrolled during active disease. The DNA of the CDR3 is TGTGCCAGCAGCGAACGGACAGCTTACGAGCAGTACTTC. It translates to CASSERTAYEQYF.